This T cell receptor (beta chain) stems from a study of blood T cell repertoires in COVID-19. Study-wide background: Nucleic acid was either cDNA or gDNA, and it came from T cells, B-cell-depleted T cells, or PBMCs.

J was trimmed by 4 bases and V by 0 bases; bases with no gene match: 3. This CDR3 is 16 amino acids long. Germline values: CDR1 LGHNA, CDR2 YNFKEQ. The recovered donors of Cohort 3 showed two negative PCRs, clearance, or symptom resolution. In the original processing: Cell counts per sample came from amplifying reference gene primers. Produced via immunoSEQ multiplex PCR; TCRdb's table is partial and in-frame only. Clone size and V and J calls were adopted from that table, with D and trimming inferred from the DNA. This sample has fewer than 450,000 clones, with 70% to 90% found just once. Sample: PBMCs or T cells enriched from blood (not recorded which). The V gene is TRBV4-2, the J gene TRBJ2-3; the match to TRBD2 covers 11 bases. The receptor's source is a woman younger than 30 who had recovered from COVID-19. The CDR3 DNA follows: TGTGCCAGCAGCCAAGATGCGGGACTAGCGGCAGATACGCAGTATTTT. This translates into CASSQDAGLAADTQYF.